In its sample, the clone carrying this TCR beta chain was seen a few times. These data belong to a study of cytomegalovirus exposure and HLA in healthy donors. Germline V CDR1 and CDR2: SGDLS, YYNGEE. The CDR3 has 12 residues. The V end lost 3 bases, the J end lost 2 bases, and 5 bases lay between the germline ends. The primer mix had 60 Vbeta and 13 Jbeta primers. Clones were read by immunoSEQ multiplex PCR, and TCRdb kept only the in-frame ones, dropping some. The sample holds about 150,000 clones, around 73% seen once. Sequenced: PBMCs. The sequence derives from a young woman in good health and CMV-seronegative. The V call is TRBV9, the J call TRBJ1-2; unclear D gene. The CDR3 DNA sequence: TGTGCCAGCAGCGGAGGGAACTATGGCTACACCTTC. Residues: CASSGGNYGYTF.